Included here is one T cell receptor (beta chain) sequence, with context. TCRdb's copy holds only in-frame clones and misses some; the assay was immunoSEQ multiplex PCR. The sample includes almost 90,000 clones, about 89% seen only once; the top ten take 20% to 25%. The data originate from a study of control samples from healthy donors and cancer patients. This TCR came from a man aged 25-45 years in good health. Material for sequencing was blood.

CDR3 nucleotides: TGTGCCAGCAGTTTATCGAAAGGGGGTACGCAGTATTTT. Amino acids: CASSLSKGGTQYF. The chain couples TRBV27 to TRBJ2-3, with D possibly TRBD1 on 6 matching bases. V was shortened by 0 bases and J by 8 bases, with 9 bases between the two germline ends. CDR3 length equals 13 residues. From germline, CDR1 is MNHEY and CDR2 SMNVEV (reference sequence).